One sample yielded the 8 T cell receptor beta chains listed below, sequenced in a study of T-cell reconstitution after alpha-beta-depleted transplantation in children. Unique molecular identifiers were incorporated when the TCRbeta library was constructed. In TCRdb, the PCR reads were re-called with MiXCR into one record per CDR3 protein. Of more than 450,000 distinct CDR3 sequences listed, 15% to 20% are singletons. The specimen was PBMCs from the stem cell graft donor, collected from the stem cell graft. Receptors originate from a human donor who donated a stem cell graft to a child with acute lymphoblastic leukemia.

The V gene is TRBV15, the J gene TRBJ2-1; D might be TRBD1 (7 bases). V lost 1 base, J lost 8 bases, and 15 bases lay in between. Germline CDR1 is LNHNV and CDR2 is YYDKDF (reference sequence). The CDR3 is made up of 15 amino acids. Here the CDR3 DNA reads TGTGCCACCAGCAGAGGGAGGGGGCGACTCGATGAGCAGTTCTTC. This gives the protein CATSRGRGRLDEQFF.

This clonotype has a handful of counts. The chain has TRBV29-1 and TRBJ1-2; the match to TRBD1 covers 7 bases. Germline assignment: CDR1 SQVTM and CDR2 ANQGSEA. The ends lost 8 bases at V and 5 bases at J; junction bases unmatched: 8. CDR3 length equals 12 residues. The CDR3 DNA reads TGCAGCCTAATAGACAGGGCTTATGGCTACACCTTC. Translated, it gives CSLIDRAYGYTF.

This clonotype was observed a handful of times. The chain joins TRBV12-3 or TRBV12-4 to TRBJ1-1; TRBD1 matches at 8 bases. The CDR3 has 14 amino acids. The ends lost 7 bases at V and 1 base at J; junction bases unmatched: 5. CDR3 in DNA: TGTGCCAGCACCAAGACAGGGGCGAACACTGAAGCTTTCTTT. This gives the protein CASTKTGANTEAFF.

The V and J genes are TRBV5-1 and TRBJ2-7, with 7 positions matching TRBD1. This CDR3 spans 16 amino acids. The germline V gene encodes CDR1 SGHRS and CDR2 YFSETQ. V trimming: 5 bases; J trimming: 0 bases; junction bases outside the gene matches: 11. The CDR3 sequence: CASSSGNRGFSYEQYF. The CDR3 coding sequence is TGCGCCAGCAGTTCGGGTAACAGGGGATTCTCCTACGAGCAGTACTTC.

The count of this clonotype is one. The chain couples TRBV4-1 to TRBJ2-1; D not resolved. The CDR3 is 14 residues long. Germline lookup yields CDR1 MGHRA and CDR2 YSYEKL. The ends were cut back, 7 bases at V and 5 bases at J, with 15 bases in the middle. The CDR3: CASILKFGNNEQFF. CDR3 bases: TGCGCCAGCATCCTGAAATTTGGAAACAATGAGCAGTTCTTC.

The chain couples TRBV5-8 to TRBJ1-1; TRBD1 aligns across 8 bases. CDR1 is SGHTS and CDR2 is YDEGEE in the germline V gene. V dropped 2 bases and J dropped 3; count of bases not matched to a gene: 3. The CDR3 extends over 14 amino acids. CDR3 sequence: CASSFGQGYTEAFF. The CDR3 DNA reads as TGTGCCAGCAGCTTCGGACAGGGATACACTGAAGCTTTCTTT.

The chain has TRBV19 and TRBJ2-1; D remains ambiguous. CDR3 length: 14 amino acids. V was clipped by 3 bases and J by 4 bases, with 10 bases between them. Looked up from germline, CDR1 is LNHDA and CDR2 is SQIVND (reference sequence). The CDR3 loop reads CASSMIVEYNEQFF. The CDR3, as DNA: TGTGCCAGTAGTATGATCGTAGAATACAATGAGCAGTTCTTC.

This clonotype came up many times. This chain joins TRBV7-2 and TRBJ2-5, with D possibly matching TRBD2 (6 bases). Trimming removed 5 bases at V and 5 bases at J, with 15 bases between. The CDR3 runs to 14 residues. In germline, CDR1 is SGHTA, CDR2 FQGNSA. The CDR3 nucleotides are TGTGCCAGCAGCCGCACTGCGGGGTACGAGACCCAGTACTTC. It encodes CASSRTAGYETQYF. Filled out from reference TRBV7-2 and TRBJ2-5, the complete variable domain reads GAGVSQSPSNKVTEKGKDVELRCDPISGHTALYWYRQSLGQGLEFLIYFQGNSAPDKSGLPSDRFSAERTGGSVSTLTIQRTQQEDSAVYLCASSRTAGYETQYFGPGTRLLVL.